A single T cell receptor beta chain is shown here with its context. The CDR3 runs to 18 residues. Germline lookup yields CDR1 MGHDK and CDR2 SYGVNS. Unmatched junction bases numbered 9, after V lost 4 bases and J lost 1 base. Per the authors' pipeline: Using reference gene primer amplification, nucleated cell counts were estimated. Generated by immunoSEQ multiplex PCR, the TCRdb table keeps only in-frame clones and is missing some. The V and J calls and clone size are taken from that table; D and trimming were inferred from the DNA. The sample carries 45,000 to 65,000 clones, roughly 87% recorded once. This entry is derived from a study of blood T cell repertoires in COVID-19. Whole-study context: Acute and convalescent COVID-19 specimens originated in the United States, Italy and Spain. From T cells, B-cell-depleted T cells, or PBMCs came the material, which was cDNA or gDNA.

The clonotype originates from a man in his sixties with active COVID-19. The genes are TRBV25-1 and TRBJ2-2, with 10 positions matching TRBD2. Specimen: peripheral blood. DNA for the CDR3: TGTGCCAGCAGTGCGAACCCTAGCGGGGGTGGGAACACCGGGGAGCTGTTTTTT. This translates into CASSANPSGGGNTGELFF.